The 14 T cell receptor beta chains presented below share a single source sample, sequenced in a study of CD4 T cells in relation to SARS-CoV-2 and coronaviruses. Before the COVID-19 pandemic, during about 2011-2018, CD4+ T cells were taken from unexposed donors. After approximately ten days of culture, CD4+ T cells were isolated. These receptors' antigens are unknown. TCRdb keeps only in-frame clones here, not all; method: immunoSEQ multiplex PCR. The sample contains under 25,000 clones, roughly 78% of which appear only once. Input material: CD4+ T cells from PBMCs, cultured in vitro. These receptors originate from a human donor in good health.

The rearrangement joins TRBV3-1 (or the pseudogene TRBV3-2) to TRBJ2-7; D tentatively reads TRBD1 or TRBD2 (5 bases each). The CDR3 loop spans 14 amino acids. The V gene lost 5 bases and the J gene lost 2 bases, with 13 bases spanning the gap. The germline V gene encodes CDR1 LGHDT and CDR2 YNNKEL (reference sequence). As DNA, the CDR3 is TGTGCCAGCAGCTACCGGGACGGGACCTACGAGCAGTACTTC. It translates to CASSYRDGTYEQYF.

V gene TRBV19 combines with J gene TRBJ1-5; 8 nucleotides agree with TRBD1. Looked up from germline, CDR1 is LNHDA and CDR2 is SQIVND (reference sequence). This CDR3 has 14 residues. V shed 5 bases and J 5 bases; nucleotides not matched to a gene: 5. CDR3 amino acids: CASSPGGAYQPQHF. CDR3 sequence (DNA): TGTGCCAGTAGTCCAGGGGGCGCGTATCAGCCCCAGCATTTT.

This chain links TRBV29-1 with TRBJ2-6; TRBD1 might be the D (6 bases). Trimming shortened V by 7 bases and J by 2 bases, and 15 bases separated the two germline ends. The germline CDR1 and CDR2 sequences are SQVTM and ANQGSEA. CDR3 length: 15 amino acids. The CDR3 sequence is CSAGGARTGANVLTF. The CDR3, as DNA: TGCAGCGCTGGGGGCGCGAGGACTGGGGCCAACGTCCTGACTTTC.

The chain uses TRBV29-1 and TRBJ2-1; D is uncertain. Germline V gene data show CDR1 as SQVTM and CDR2 as ANQGSEA. CDR3 length equals 13 residues. V was clipped by 3 bases and J by 5 bases, with 11 bases between them. The CDR3 is CSVETPRHNEQFF. CDR3 DNA: TGCAGCGTTGAGACTCCCAGGCACAATGAGCAGTTCTTC.

V gene TRBV29-1 combines with J gene TRBJ2-7; D might be TRBD2 (5 bases). Germline V gene lookup returns CDR1 SQVTM and CDR2 ANQGSEA. The CDR3 runs 13 residues. Trimming left V 7 bases short and J 9 bases short, with 22 bases between. DNA of the CDR3: TGCAGCGCAGCCGGGGATCCCTCTTTGGGGCAGTACTTC. This gives the protein CSAAGDPSLGQYF.

This chain connects TRBV19 to TRBJ1-4; no clear D gene. The CDR3 runs 16 residues. V shed 1 base and J shed 8 bases, with 17 bases lying between them. Germline V gives CDR1 LNHDA, CDR2 SQIVND (reference sequence). The CDR3 loop is CASSIVDGGPGEKLFF. The DNA of the CDR3 is TGTGCCAGTAGTATAGTGGACGGCGGACCAGGCGAAAAACTGTTTTTT.

The table lists this clone with a few counts. This rearrangement joins TRBV18 to TRBJ2-5; D may be TRBD2 (6 bases). Germline-derived CDR1 and CDR2 are KGHSH and LQKENI. V was pared by 3 bases and J by 0 bases, with 32 bases between. This CDR3 has 22 amino acids. The CDR3: CASSPVIPWGELSFAHQETQYF. The CDR3 region has the DNA TGTGCCAGCTCACCTGTCATACCATGGGGGGAGTTATCATTTGCCCACCAAGAGACCCAGTACTTC.

The rearrangement joins TRBV12-5 to TRBJ2-1; TRBD2 might be the D (6 bases). Trimming removed 0 bases at V and 10 bases at J, with 34 bases between. This CDR3 region has 21 residues. Germline V lookup: CDR1 LGHNT, CDR2 FRNRAP. The chain's CDR3 is CASGLVVLARESIISVREQFF. Here the CDR3 DNA reads TGTGCTAGTGGTTTGGTAGTGCTAGCGCGAGAATCCATTATCTCCGTCAGGGAGCAGTTCTTC.

The chain recombines TRBV6-6 with TRBJ2-5; D gene ambiguous. CDR3 length: 14 residues. Germline V gene sequence: CDR1 MNHNY, CDR2 SVGAGI (reference sequence). The germline V and J ends were trimmed by 7 bases and 2 bases, with 14 bases remaining between them. The CDR3 nucleotides are TGTGCCAGCACCAATCCCCCACGACAAGAGACCCAGTACTTC. The encoded protein is CASTNPPRQETQYF.

This chain connects TRBV18 to TRBJ2-1; D is tentatively TRBD1 or TRBD2 (5 bases each). The CDR3 has 18 amino acids. Germline V gene lookup returns CDR1 KGHSH and CDR2 LQKENI. Trimming shortened V by 3 bases and J by 0 bases, and 18 bases separated the two germline ends. CDR3 in amino acids: CASSPNIWGEGSYNEQFF. CDR3 bases: TGTGCCAGCTCACCCAACATTTGGGGCGAGGGCTCCTACAATGAGCAGTTCTTC.

The J gene is TRBJ1-3, the V gene TRBV5-5, with 7 bases identical to TRBD1. From germline, CDR1 is SGHKS and CDR2 YYEKEE (reference sequence). Trimming at V came to 4 bases and at J to 0 bases, leaving 7 bases not matched to a gene. The CDR3 sequence is 16 residues long. The CDR3 nucleotides are TGTGCCAGCAGCATCTACAGGGGCGTCTCTGGAAACACCATATATTTT. This encodes CASSIYRGVSGNTIYF. Together with reference TRBV5-5 and TRBJ1-3, the CDR3 gives the full variable domain: DAGVTQSPTHLIKTRGQQVTLRCSPISGHKSVSWYQQVLGQGPQFIFQYYEKEERGRGNFPDRFSARQFPNYSSELNVNALLLGDSALYLCASSIYRGVSGNTIYFGEGSWLTVV.

The V and J genes are TRBV5-6 and TRBJ2-3; 7 positions match TRBD2. The CDR3 runs 16 residues. Germline CDR1 and CDR2: SGHDT and YYEEEE. V shed 5 bases and J 2 bases; nucleotides not matched to a gene: 11. The CDR3 DNA is TGTGCCAGCAGGGACCTTAACGGGAGGCTCACAGATACGCAGTATTTT. As protein: CASRDLNGRLTDTQYF.

V usage is TRBV15 and J usage is TRBJ1-5; 10 bases align to TRBD1. Trimming took 3 bases from V and 7 from J; bases not matched to a gene: 9. The CDR3 sequence is 16 residues long. CDR1 LNHNV and CDR2 YYDKDF come from the germline V gene (reference sequence). The CDR3 loop is CATSSWDRGSPQPQHF. CDR3 bases: TGTGCCACCAGCAGTTGGGACAGGGGCTCACCCCAGCCCCAGCATTTT.

The chain joins TRBV14 to TRBJ2-5, with 7 bases lining up with TRBD1. Germline loops: CDR1 SGHDN, CDR2 FVKESK. There are 16 residues in the CDR3. V lost 1 base to trimming and J lost 3 bases; unmatched junction nucleotides: 8. CDR3 nucleotide sequence: TGTGCCAGCAGCCAAGGAAGGGGGCAGGGGAAAGAGACCCAGTACTTC. Amino acids: CASSQGRGQGKETQYF.